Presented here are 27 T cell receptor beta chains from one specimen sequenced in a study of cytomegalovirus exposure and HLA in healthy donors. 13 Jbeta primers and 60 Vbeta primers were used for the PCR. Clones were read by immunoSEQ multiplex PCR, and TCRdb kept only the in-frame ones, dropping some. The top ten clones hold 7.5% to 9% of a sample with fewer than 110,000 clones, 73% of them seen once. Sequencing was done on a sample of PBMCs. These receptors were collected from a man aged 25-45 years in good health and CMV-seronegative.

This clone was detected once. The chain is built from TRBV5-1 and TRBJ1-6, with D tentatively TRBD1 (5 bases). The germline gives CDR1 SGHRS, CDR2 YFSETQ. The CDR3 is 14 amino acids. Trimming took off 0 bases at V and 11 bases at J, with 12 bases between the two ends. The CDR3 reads CASSLEAGFPPLHF. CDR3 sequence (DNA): TGCGCCAGCAGCTTGGAGGCAGGGTTTCCACCCCTCCACTTT.

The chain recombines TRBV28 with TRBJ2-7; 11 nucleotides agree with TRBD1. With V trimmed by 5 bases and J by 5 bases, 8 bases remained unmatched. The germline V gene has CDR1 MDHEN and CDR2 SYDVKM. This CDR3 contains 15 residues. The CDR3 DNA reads TGTGCCAGCAGTCTCTCCGGACAGGGGGCGGACGAGCAGTACTTC. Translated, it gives CASSLSGQGADEQYF.

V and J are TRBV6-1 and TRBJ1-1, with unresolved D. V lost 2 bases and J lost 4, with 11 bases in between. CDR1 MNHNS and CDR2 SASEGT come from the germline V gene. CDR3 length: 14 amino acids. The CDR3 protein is CASSEKVSGTEAFF. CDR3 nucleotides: TGTGCCAGCAGTGAAAAGGTTTCGGGCACTGAAGCTTTCTTT.

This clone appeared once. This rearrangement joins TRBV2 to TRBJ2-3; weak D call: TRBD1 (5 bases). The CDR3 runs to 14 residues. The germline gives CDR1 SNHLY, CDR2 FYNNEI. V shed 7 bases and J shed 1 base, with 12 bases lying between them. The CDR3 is CASNYLGGTDTQYF. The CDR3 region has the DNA TGTGCCAGCAATTACTTAGGGGGCACAGATACGCAGTATTTT.

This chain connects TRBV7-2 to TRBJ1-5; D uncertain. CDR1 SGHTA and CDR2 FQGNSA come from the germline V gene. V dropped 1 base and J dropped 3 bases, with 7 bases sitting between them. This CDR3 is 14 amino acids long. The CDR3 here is CASSLVADNQPQHF. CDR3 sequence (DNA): TGTGCCAGCAGCTTAGTCGCAGACAATCAGCCCCAGCATTTT.

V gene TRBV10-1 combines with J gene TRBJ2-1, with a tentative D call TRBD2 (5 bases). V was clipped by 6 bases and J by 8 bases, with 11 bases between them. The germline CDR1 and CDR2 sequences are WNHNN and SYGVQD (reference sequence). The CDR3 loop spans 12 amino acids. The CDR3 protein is CASSLGLDEQFF. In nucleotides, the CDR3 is TGCGCCAGCAGCCTTGGACTCGATGAGCAGTTCTTC.

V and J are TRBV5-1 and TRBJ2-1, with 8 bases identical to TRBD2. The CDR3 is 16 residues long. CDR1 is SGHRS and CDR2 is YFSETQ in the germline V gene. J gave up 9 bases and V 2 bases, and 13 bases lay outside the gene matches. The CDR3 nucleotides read TGCGCCAGCAGCTTACGAAGCGGGAGTGATAGGGGTGAGCAGTTCTTC. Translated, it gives CASSLRSGSDRGEQFF.

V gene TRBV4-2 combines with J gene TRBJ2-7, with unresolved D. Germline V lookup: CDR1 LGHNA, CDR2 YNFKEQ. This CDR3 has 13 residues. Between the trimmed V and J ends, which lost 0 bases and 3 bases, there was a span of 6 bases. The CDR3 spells CASSQDHGYEQYF. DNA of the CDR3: TGTGCCAGCAGCCAAGATCACGGCTACGAGCAGTACTTC.

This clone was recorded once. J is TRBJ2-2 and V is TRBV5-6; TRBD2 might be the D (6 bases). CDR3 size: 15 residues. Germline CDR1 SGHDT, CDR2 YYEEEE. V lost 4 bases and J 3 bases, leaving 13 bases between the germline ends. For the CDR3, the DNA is TGTGCCAGCAGCCACCGACTAGTTTACACCGGGGAGCTGTTTTTT. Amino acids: CASSHRLVYTGELFF.

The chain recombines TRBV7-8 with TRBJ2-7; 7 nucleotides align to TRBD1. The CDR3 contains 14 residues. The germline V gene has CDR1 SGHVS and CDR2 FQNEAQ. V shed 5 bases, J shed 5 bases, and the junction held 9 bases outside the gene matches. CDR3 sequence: CASSTDRVWHEQYF. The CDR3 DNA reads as TGTGCCAGCAGCACAGACAGGGTATGGCACGAGCAGTACTTC.

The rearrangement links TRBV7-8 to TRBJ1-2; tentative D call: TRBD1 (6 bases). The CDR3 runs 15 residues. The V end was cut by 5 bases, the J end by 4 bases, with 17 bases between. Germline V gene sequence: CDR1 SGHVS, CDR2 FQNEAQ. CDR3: CASSPGQFATYGYTF. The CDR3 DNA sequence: TGTGCCAGCAGCCCAGGACAGTTCGCCACCTATGGCTACACCTTC.

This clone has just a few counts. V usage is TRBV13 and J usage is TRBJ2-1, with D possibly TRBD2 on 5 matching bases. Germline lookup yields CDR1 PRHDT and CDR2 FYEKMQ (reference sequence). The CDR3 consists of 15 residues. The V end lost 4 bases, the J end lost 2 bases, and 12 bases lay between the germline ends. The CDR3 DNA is TGTGCCAGCAGCTCCAGGCTAGCTCCCTACAATGAGCAGTTCTTC. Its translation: CASSSRLAPYNEQFF. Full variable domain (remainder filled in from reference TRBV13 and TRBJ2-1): AAGVIQSPRHLIKEKRETATLKCYPIPRHDTVYWYQQGPGQDPQFLISFYEKMQSDKGSIPDRFSAQQFSDYHSELNMSSLELGDSALYFCASSSRLAPYNEQFFGPGTRLTVL.

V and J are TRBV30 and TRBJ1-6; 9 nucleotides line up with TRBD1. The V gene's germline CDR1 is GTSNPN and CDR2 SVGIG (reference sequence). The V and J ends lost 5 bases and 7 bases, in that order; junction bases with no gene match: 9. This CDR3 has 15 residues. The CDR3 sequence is CAWAGQGPWNSPLHF. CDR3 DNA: TGTGCCTGGGCCGGACAGGGGCCCTGGAATTCACCCCTCCACTTT.

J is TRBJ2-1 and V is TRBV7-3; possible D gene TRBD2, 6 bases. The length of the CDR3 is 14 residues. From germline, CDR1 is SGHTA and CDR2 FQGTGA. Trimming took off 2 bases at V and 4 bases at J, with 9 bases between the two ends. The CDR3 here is CASSLGGWYNEQFF. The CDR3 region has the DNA TGTGCCAGCAGCTTAGGGGGGTGGTACAATGAGCAGTTCTTC.

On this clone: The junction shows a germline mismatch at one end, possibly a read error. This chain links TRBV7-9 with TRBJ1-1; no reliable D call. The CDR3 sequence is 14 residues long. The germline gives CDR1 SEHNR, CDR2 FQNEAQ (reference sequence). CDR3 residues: CSSSHGDMNTEAFF. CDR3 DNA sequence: TGTTCCAGCAGCCACGGTGACATGAACACTGAAGCTTTCTTT.

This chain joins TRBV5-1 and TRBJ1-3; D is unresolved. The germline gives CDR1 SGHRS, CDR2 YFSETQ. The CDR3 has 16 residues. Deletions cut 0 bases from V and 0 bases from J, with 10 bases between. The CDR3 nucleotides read TGCGCCAGCAGCTTGGACAGTGGTATCTCTGGAAACACCATATATTTT. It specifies CASSLDSGISGNTIYF. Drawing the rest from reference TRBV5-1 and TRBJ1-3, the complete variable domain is KAGVTQTPRYLIKTRGQQVTLSCSPISGHRSVSWYQQTPGQGLQFLFEYFSETQRNKGNFPGRFSGRQFSNSRSEMNVSTLELGDSALYLCASSLDSGISGNTIYFGEGSWLTVV.

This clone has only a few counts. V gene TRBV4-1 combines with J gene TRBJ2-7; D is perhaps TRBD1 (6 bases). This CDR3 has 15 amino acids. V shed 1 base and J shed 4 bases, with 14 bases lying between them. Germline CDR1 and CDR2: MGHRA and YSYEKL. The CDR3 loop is CASSQVQGRGYEQYF. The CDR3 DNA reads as TGCGCCAGCAGCCAAGTGCAGGGGAGAGGGTACGAGCAGTACTTC.

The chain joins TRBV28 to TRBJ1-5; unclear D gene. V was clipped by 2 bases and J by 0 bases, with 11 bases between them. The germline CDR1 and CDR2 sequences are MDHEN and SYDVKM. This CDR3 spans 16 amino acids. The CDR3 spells CASSLPDTYSNQPQHF. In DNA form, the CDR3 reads TGTGCCAGCAGTTTACCCGACACATATAGCAATCAGCCCCAGCATTTT.

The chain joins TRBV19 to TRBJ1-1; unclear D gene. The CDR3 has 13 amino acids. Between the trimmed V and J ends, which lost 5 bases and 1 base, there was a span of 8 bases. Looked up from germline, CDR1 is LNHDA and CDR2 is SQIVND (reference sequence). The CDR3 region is CASSLTRNTEAFF. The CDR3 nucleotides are TGTGCCAGTAGTCTTACCAGGAACACTGAAGCTTTCTTT.

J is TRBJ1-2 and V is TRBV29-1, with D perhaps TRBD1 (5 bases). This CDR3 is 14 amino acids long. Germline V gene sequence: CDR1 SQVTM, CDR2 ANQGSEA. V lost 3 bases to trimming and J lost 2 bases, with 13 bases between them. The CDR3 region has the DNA TGCAGCGTTGAGGGTCGGGGGAAGAACTATGGCTACACCTTC. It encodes CSVEGRGKNYGYTF.

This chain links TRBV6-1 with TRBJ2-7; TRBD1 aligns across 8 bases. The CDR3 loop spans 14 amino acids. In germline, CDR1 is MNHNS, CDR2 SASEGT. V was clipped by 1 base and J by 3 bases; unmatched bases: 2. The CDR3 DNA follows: TGTGCCAGCAGTGAAGGCGGGACAGGCTACGAGCAGTACTTC. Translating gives CASSEGGTGYEQYF.

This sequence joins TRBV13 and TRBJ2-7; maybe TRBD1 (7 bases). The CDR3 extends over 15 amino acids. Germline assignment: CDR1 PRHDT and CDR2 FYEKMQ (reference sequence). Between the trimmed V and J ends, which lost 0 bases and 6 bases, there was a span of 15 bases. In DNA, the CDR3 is TGTGCCAGCAGCTTAGGCCGACAGGGAGGAAGCGAGCAGTACTTC. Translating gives CASSLGRQGGSEQYF.

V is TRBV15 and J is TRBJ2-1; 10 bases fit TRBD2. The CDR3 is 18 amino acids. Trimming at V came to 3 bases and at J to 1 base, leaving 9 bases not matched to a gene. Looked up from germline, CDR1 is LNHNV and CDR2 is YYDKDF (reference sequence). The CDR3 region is CATSRVPLAGGSYNEQFF. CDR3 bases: TGTGCCACCAGCAGGGTACCCTTAGCGGGAGGATCCTACAATGAGCAGTTCTTC.

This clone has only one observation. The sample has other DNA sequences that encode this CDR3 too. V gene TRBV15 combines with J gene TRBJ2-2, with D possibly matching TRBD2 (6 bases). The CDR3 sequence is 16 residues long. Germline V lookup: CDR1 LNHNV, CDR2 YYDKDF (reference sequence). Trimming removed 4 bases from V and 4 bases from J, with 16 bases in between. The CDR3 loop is CATSTLAAGGTGELFF. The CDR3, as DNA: TGTGCCACCAGCACTCTCGCGGCCGGGGGCACCGGGGAGCTGTTTTTT.

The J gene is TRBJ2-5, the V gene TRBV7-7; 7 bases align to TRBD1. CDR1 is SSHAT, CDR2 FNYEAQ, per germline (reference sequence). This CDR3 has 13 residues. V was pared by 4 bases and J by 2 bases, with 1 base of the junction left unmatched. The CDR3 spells CASSWDRQETQYF. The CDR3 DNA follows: TGTGCCAGCAGCTGGGACAGACAAGAGACCCAGTACTTC.

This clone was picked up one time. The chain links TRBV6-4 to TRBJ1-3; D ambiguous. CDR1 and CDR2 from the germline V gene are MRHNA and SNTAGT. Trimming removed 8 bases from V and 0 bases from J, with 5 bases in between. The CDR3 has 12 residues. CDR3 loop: CASQLSGNTIYF. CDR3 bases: TGTGCCAGCCAACTCTCTGGAAACACCATATATTTT.

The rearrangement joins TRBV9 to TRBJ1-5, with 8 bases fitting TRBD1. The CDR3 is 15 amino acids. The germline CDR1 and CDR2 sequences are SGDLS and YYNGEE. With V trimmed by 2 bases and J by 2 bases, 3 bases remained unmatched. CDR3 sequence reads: CASSVSGQGNQPQHF. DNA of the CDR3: TGTGCCAGCAGCGTTTCGGGACAGGGCAATCAGCCCCAGCATTTT.